This is a list of T cell receptor beta chains from one sample in a study of blood T cells in healthy people across ages. From the 5' RACE reads, TCRdb called clonotypes with MiXCR, one entry per CDR3 protein. The sample lists 650,000 to 700,000 distinct CDR3 sequences, 32% occurring once. Sequenced: blood. All receptors come from a woman older than 75 in good health. Both conserved end residues are part of each CDR3. A D gene is named only where the DNA matches it firmly. The listing skips clone size in some rows; elsewhere it reads once, few, many or a size class.

clone_size j_call v_call d_call cdr3_nt cdr3_aa
many TRBJ2-1 TRBV7-2 NA TGTGCCAGCAGCTTAGCGCTGGGGGGAGGCAATGAGCAGTTCTTC CASSLALGGGNEQFF
many TRBJ2-1 TRBV20-1 NA TGCAGTGCCCGGTGGAGGGGGGGAGGTCAGCAGTTCTTC CSARWRGGGQQFF
many TRBJ2-2 TRBV7-2 NA TGTGCCAGCAGCTTTGTTTTTACCGGGGAGCTGTTTTTT CASSFVFTGELFF
few TRBJ2-7 TRBV29-1 NA TGCAGCGGTGTAACGGAGACCTACGAGCAGTACTTC CSGVTETYEQYF
NA TRBJ2-7 TRBV3-1 NA TGTGTCAGCAGCCAGCTACTCTCTGGGGCACACGAGCAGTACTTC CVSSQLLSGAHEQYF
NA TRBJ2-7 TRBV20-1 NA TGCAGTGCCATGACAGGGAGGGGCTACAATGAGCAGTACTTC CSAMTGRGYNEQYF
few TRBJ1-2 TRBV9 TRBD1 TGTGCCAGCAGCGTAGTCCCGGACAGGGGTGGAGGCTACACCTTC CASSVVPDRGGGYTF
NA TRBJ2-5 TRBV7-2 NA TGTGCCAGCAGCTTATCGTTAGCCCAAGGGACCCAGTACTTC CASSLSLAQGTQYF
NA TRBJ2-2 TRBV3-1 NA TGTGCCAGCAGCCCCGAATCCGCCGCGTTAACCGGGGAGCTGTTTTTT CASSPESAALTGELFF
NA TRBJ2-7 TRBV7-2 TRBD2 TGTGCCAGCAGCTTAGAGACTAGCGGGGGGGGATCCTACGAGCAGTACTTC CASSLETSGGGSYEQYF
few TRBJ2-7 TRBV20-1 NA TGCAGTGCTAGTTTTACGGGGAACGAGCAGTACTTC CSASFTGNEQYF
many TRBJ2-3 TRBV9 NA TGTGCCAGCAGCCTCGGGGCTAACACAGATACGCAGTATTTT CASSLGANTDTQYF
NA TRBJ2-2 TRBV7-3 NA TGTGCCAGCAGCTTAAGTTCGCAAAATAATCCCGGGGAGCTGTTTTTT CASSLSSQNNPGELFF
once TRBJ2-7 TRBV29-1 NA TGCAGCGTTCGAGTGAGGGCGGATCTTGGGTCGAAGCAGTACTTC CSVRVRADLGSKQYF
once TRBJ1-5 TRBV4-1 TRBD1 TGCGCCAGCAACCAAGGCGACAGGGGCAATCAGCCCCAGCATTTT CASNQGDRGNQPQHF
many TRBJ2-1 TRBV5-1 NA TGCGCCAGCAGCCCCGGACATTCTCCCTACAATGAGCAGTTCTTC CASSPGHSPYNEQFF
NA TRBJ2-7 TRBV5-1 NA TGCGCCAGCAGCTTCACGGGGACAACATCCTACGAGCAGTACTTC CASSFTGTTSYEQYF
once TRBJ2-1 TRBV20-1 TRBD1 TGCAGGGCCACAGGGGTCTACAATGAGCAGTTCTTC CRATGVYNEQFF
NA TRBJ1-1 TRBV20-1 NA TGCAGTGCGAACATCGGGGGACTCAACACTGAAGCTTTCTTT CSANIGGLNTEAFF
NA TRBJ1-2 TRBV27 TRBD1 TGTGCCAGCAGTTTATCCGCCGGGACAGGGGTGAGCTACACCTTC CASSLSAGTGVSYTF
many TRBJ2-7 TRBV12-5 TRBD2 TGTGCTAGTGGCCGCGAGACAGGGTCTAGCGGGAGATTCTACGAGCAGTACTTC CASGRETGSSGRFYEQYF
NA TRBJ1-2 TRBV5-8 NA TGTGCCAGCAGCCAACGACGCCGAGACAGTTTCGCTTCCTATGGCTACACCTTC CASSQRRRDSFASYGYTF
NA TRBJ1-2 TRBV7-2 NA TGTGCCAGCAGCTTAGATGGGGCTAAAGGGAACTATGGCTACACCTTC CASSLDGAKGNYGYTF
NA TRBJ2-1 TRBV7-9 TRBD1 TGTGCCAGCAGCTTAGTACCGGACAGGGGGTACAATGAGCAGTTCTTC CASSLVPDRGYNEQFF
NA TRBJ2-3 TRBV19 NA TGTGCCAGTCCTCCGTCGCCCGAGGGCCGCACAGATACGCAGTATTTT CASPPSPEGRTDTQYF
many TRBJ2-7 TRBV20-1 TRBD2 TGCAGTGTCTCGACTAGCGGGGGGGCCACTAGAGAGCAGTACTTC CSVSTSGGATREQYF
NA TRBJ2-5 TRBV7-3 NA TGTGCCAGCAGCTTAGAGGACAGACGGGTGCGACAAGAGACCCAGTACTTC CASSLEDRRVRQETQYF
once TRBJ2-5 TRBV9 NA TGTGCCAGCAGCGTAGAGTGGGCCGTCGGGGAGACCCAGTACTTC CASSVEWAVGETQYF
NA TRBJ1-2 TRBV11-2 TRBD1 TGTGCCAGCAGCTTAGGGACAGGGGCCATAGGGGATGGCTACACCTTC CASSLGTGAIGDGYTF
many TRBJ1-5 TRBV6-2/TRBV6-3 NA TGTCTACTAGGGGGAGGTTGGCAGCCCCAGCATTTT CLLGGGWQPQHF
many TRBJ2-3 TRBV28 TRBD2 TGTGCCAGCACCACGGGCGGGGGTACAGATACGCAGTATTTT CASTTGGGTDTQYF
many TRBJ2-7 TRBV11-1 TRBD1 TGTGCCAGCAGCTACTCGGACAGGGACGAGCAGTACTTC CASSYSDRDEQYF
once TRBJ2-2 TRBV20-1 TRBD2 TGCAGTGCTAGAGTCGAAAGCGGGGGGGCGAACACCGGGGAGCGGTTTTTT CSARVESGGANTGERFF
NA TRBJ1-5 TRBV5-5 NA TGTGCCAGCAGCTCCGGGGCAGGGTGGCAGCAGCCCCAGCATTTT CASSSGAGWQQPQHF
NA TRBJ2-5 TRBV19 NA TGTGCCAGTAGTATAACTCCGGGGGAAGAGACCCAGTACTTC CASSITPGEETQYF
NA TRBJ2-5 TRBV30 NA TGTGCCTGGAGTGTAAATCCAGGGGATGAGACCCAGTACTTC CAWSVNPGDETQYF
NA TRBJ2-5 TRBV5-1 NA TGCGCCAGCAGCTACGGACAGCTCCAAGAGACCCAGTACTTC CASSYGQLQETQYF
few TRBJ1-4 TRBV4-2 NA TGTGCCAGCAGCCAAGCATCTGCAACTAATGAAAAACTGTTTTTT CASSQASATNEKLFF
NA TRBJ1-3 TRBV7-2 NA TGTGCCAGCAGCTCGAGCCGGGGGGCAGGTAGAAACACCATATATTTT CASSSSRGAGRNTIYF
few TRBJ1-1 TRBV2 NA TGTGCCAGCACCACCCAGGGACTCAAGTACACTGAAGCTTTCTTT CASTTQGLKYTEAFF
NA TRBJ2-1 TRBV7-9 NA TGTGCCAGCAGCCTGTTAGGGGGGGGGCAGGATGAGCAGTTCTTC CASSLLGGGQDEQFF
NA TRBJ1-1 TRBV5-1 TRBD1 TGCGCCAGCACCATTGGATGGACAGGGGGTGGGACTGAAGCTTTCTTT CASTIGWTGGGTEAFF
many TRBJ2-6 TRBV20-1 NA TGCAGTGCTAGCTTCATTAGCTCTGGGGCCAACGTCCTGACTTTC CSASFISSGANVLTF